The text below deals with one T cell receptor beta chain. Antigen: not known. With CCR7-negative CD45RA+ TemRA cells, CD45RO+ cells were combined in CD8 memory. The CDR3 has 13 residues. Germline loops: CDR1 SGHTA, CDR2 FQGTGA. V gave up 5 bases and J gave up 0 bases, with 2 bases separating them. The sample belongs to a study of shared clonotypes between healthy human individuals. TCRdb's copy holds only in-frame clones and misses some; the assay was immunoSEQ multiplex PCR. The repertoire consists of under 350,000 clones, with roughly 87% occurring once and the leading ten covering about 16%. Regarding the study as a whole: Between a handful of donors, naive CD4 clonotypes were shared at a level of approximately 5%. Clonotypes which were not shared had lower generation probabilities than clonotypes that all four donors shared.

The sequence derives from a man aged 18 to 30 in good health. The sequenced sample was memory CD8+ T cells sorted from blood. Subset defined: CD45RO+ cells pooled with CCR7-negative TemRA cells. This chain links TRBV7-3 with TRBJ2-6; D uncertain. CDR3 in DNA: TGTGCCAGCAGCGTCTCTGGGGCCAACGTCCTGACTTTC. It yields the protein CASSVSGANVLTF. The variable domain in full, completed from reference TRBV7-3 and TRBJ2-6, reads GAGVSQTPSNKVTEKGKYVELRCDPISGHTALYWYRQSLGQGPEFLIYFQGTGAADDSGLPNDRFFAVRPEGSVSTLKIQRTERGDSAVYLCASSVSGANVLTFGAGSRLTVL.